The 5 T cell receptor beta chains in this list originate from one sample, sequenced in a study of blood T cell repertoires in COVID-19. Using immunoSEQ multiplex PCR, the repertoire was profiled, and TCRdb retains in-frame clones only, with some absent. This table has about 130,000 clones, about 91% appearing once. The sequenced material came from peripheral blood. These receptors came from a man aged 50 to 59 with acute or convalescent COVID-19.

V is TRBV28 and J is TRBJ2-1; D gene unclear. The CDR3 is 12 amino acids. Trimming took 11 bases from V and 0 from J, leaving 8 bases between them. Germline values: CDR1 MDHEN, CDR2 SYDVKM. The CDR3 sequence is CAVTNSYNEQFF. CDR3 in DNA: TGTGCCGTCACAAACTCCTACAATGAGCAGTTCTTC.

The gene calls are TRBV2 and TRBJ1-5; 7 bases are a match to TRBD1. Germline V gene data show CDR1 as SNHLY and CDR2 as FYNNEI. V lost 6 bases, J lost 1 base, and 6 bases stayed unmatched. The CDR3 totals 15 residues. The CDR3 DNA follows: TGTGCCAGCAGCCTTCAGGGGGTAAGCAATCAGCCCCAGCATTTT. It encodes CASSLQGVSNQPQHF.

As DNA, the CDR3 is TGTGCCAGCAGCCGATCGAGTAGACGGGATTCACCCCTCCACTTT. Its translation: CASSRSSRRDSPLHF. This sequence joins TRBV7-9 and TRBJ1-6; D uncertain. The CDR3 has 15 residues. CDR1 and CDR2 from the germline V gene are SEHNR and FQNEAQ (reference sequence). The germline V and J ends were trimmed by 5 bases and 8 bases, with 16 bases remaining between them.

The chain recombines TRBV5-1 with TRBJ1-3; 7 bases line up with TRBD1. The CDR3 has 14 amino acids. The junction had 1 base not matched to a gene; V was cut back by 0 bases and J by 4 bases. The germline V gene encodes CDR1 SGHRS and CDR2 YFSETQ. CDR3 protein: CASSLEGQGNTIYF. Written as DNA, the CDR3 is TGCGCCAGCAGCTTGGAGGGACAGGGAAACACCATATATTTT. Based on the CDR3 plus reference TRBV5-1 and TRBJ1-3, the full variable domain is KAGVTQTPRYLIKTRGQQVTLSCSPISGHRSVSWYQQTPGQGLQFLFEYFSETQRNKGNFPGRFSGRQFSNSRSEMNVSTLELGDSALYLCASSLEGQGNTIYFGEGSWLTVV.

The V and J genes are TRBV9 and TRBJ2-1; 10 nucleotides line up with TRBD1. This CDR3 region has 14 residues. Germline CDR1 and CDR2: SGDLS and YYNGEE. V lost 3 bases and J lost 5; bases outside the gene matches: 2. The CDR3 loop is CASSAGQGDNEQFF. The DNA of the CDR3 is TGTGCCAGCAGCGCCGGACAGGGGGACAATGAGCAGTTCTTC.